A single sample is the source of the 10 T cell receptor beta chains below, sequenced in a study of blood T cell repertoires in COVID-19. TCRdb keeps only in-frame clones here, not all; method: immunoSEQ multiplex PCR. The data show about 360,000 clones, with approximately 87% seen just once and approximately 1.3% held by the top ten. Sequencing was carried out using PBMCs or T cells enriched from blood (not recorded which). Receptors originate from a man aged 25 to 40 who had recovered from COVID-19.

The chain combines TRBV7-2 with TRBJ2-5; TRBD1 matches at 10 bases. Germline CDR1 is SGHTA and CDR2 is FQGNSA. V was pared by 7 bases and J by 5 bases, with 19 bases of the junction left unmatched. CDR3 length: 18 residues. CDR3 nucleotide sequence: TGTGCCAGCACACCCGGGACAGGGGTTCCGCTCTTGTGGGAGACCCAGTACTTC. Translating gives CASTPGTGVPLLWETQYF. Complete variable domain (other parts from reference TRBV7-2 and TRBJ2-5): GAGVSQSPSNKVTEKGKDVELRCDPISGHTALYWYRQSLGQGLEFLIYFQGNSAPDKSGLPSDRFSAERTGGSVSTLTIQRTQQEDSAVYLCASTPGTGVPLLWETQYFGPGTRLLVL.

The chain recombines TRBV4-1 with TRBJ1-2, with no clear D. The CDR3 extends over 13 amino acids. Germline V CDR1 and CDR2: MGHRA, YSYEKL. V was trimmed by 0 bases and J by 5 bases, leaving 7 bases between them. The CDR3 coding sequence is TGCGCCAGCAGCCAAGATATGACTTATGGCTACACCTTC. Its protein product is CASSQDMTYGYTF.

The rearrangement uses TRBV19 and TRBJ2-2; possible D gene TRBD1, 5 bases. This CDR3 is 14 amino acids long. The V and J ends lost 2 bases and 3 bases respectively, with 7 bases between them. Germline values: CDR1 LNHDA, CDR2 SQIVND (reference sequence). CDR3 protein: CASSIPGYTGELFF. The CDR3 DNA follows: TGTGCCAGTAGTATACCAGGGTACACCGGGGAGCTGTTTTTT.

In its sample, this clone was seen a few times. This chain uses TRBV19 with TRBJ1-5, with 7 bases matching TRBD1. J lost 7 bases, V lost 5 bases, and 8 bases had no gene match. Germline V gives CDR1 LNHDA, CDR2 SQIVND (reference sequence). CDR3 length: 14 amino acids. As DNA, the CDR3 is TGTGCCAGTAGTTTTCGACAGGGACGACAGCCCCAGCATTTT. Translation: CASSFRQGRQPQHF.

CDR3 region: CASSTGPGLANYGYTF. In nucleotides, the CDR3 is TGTGCCAGTAGTACCGGACCGGGACTCGCTAACTATGGCTACACCTTC. V gene TRBV19 combines with J gene TRBJ1-2, with D perhaps TRBD1 (5 bases). Germline loops: CDR1 LNHDA, CDR2 SQIVND (reference sequence). V lost 4 bases to trimming and J lost 0 bases, with 15 bases between them. The CDR3 totals 16 residues.

The chain links TRBV30 to TRBJ1-3, with a possible D match to TRBD1 (5 bases). The CDR3 has 14 residues. The ends were cut back, 3 bases at V and 0 bases at J, with 9 bases in the middle. Germline V gene sequence: CDR1 GTSNPN, CDR2 SVGIG (reference sequence). The CDR3 nucleotides are TGTGCCTGGAGGGGGACTTACTCTGGAAACACCATATATTTT. Translated, it gives CAWRGTYSGNTIYF.

The CDR3 DNA reads TGCGCCAGCAGCCGGGAGGCAGCCCCTTATGGCTACACCTTC. It yields the protein CASSREAAPYGYTF. The J gene is TRBJ1-2, the V gene TRBV4-1; no definite D call. The CDR3 extends over 14 amino acids. CDR1 is MGHRA, CDR2 YSYEKL, per germline. Trimming took off 4 bases at V and 5 bases at J, with 14 bases between the two ends.

V is TRBV12-3 or TRBV12-4 and J is TRBJ1-5; TRBD1 aligns across 8 bases. The CDR3 length is 13 residues. The V gene end was trimmed by 5 bases and the J gene end by 7 bases; junction bases not matched to a gene: 4. The CDR3 region has the DNA TGTGCCAGCAGTGCCGGACAGGGACAGCCCCAGCATTTT. Translating gives CASSAGQGQPQHF.

In the case of this clone: This sample includes further DNA sequences coding for the same CDR3. The chain joins TRBV5-1 to TRBJ2-5; D possibly corresponds to TRBD2 (7 bases). Germline CDR1 reads SGHRS; CDR2 reads YFSETQ. The CDR3 has 13 residues. Trimming cost V 7 bases and J 2 bases, with 12 bases left between them. Here the CDR3 reads CASRAGAQETQYF. CDR3 DNA: TGCGCCAGCCGGGCGGGGGCACAAGAGACCCAGTACTTC.

The chain recombines TRBV6-2 or TRBV6-3 with TRBJ2-7; D gene ambiguous. CDR3 size: 12 residues. Trimming stripped 6 bases from V and 5 bases from J, with 11 bases between. Germline CDR1 reads MNHEY; CDR2 reads SVGEGT. The CDR3 DNA reads as TGTGCCAGCAGCCCCGACATAAACGAGCAGTACTTC. This encodes CASSPDINEQYF.